This TCR beta chain was recorded in a study of T cell responses to AZD1222 COVID-19 vaccine. Germline V gene sequence: CDR1 DFQATT, CDR2 SNEGSKA (reference sequence). The CDR3 consists of 16 residues. V was pared by 3 bases and J by 2 bases, with 7 bases of the junction left unmatched. Assay: immunoSEQ multiplex PCR; the TCRdb copy retains only in-frame clones and omits some. The data hold more than 100,000 clones, with approximately 92% observed a single time. The sequencing used peripheral blood, collected 28 days after the second AZD1222 dose. The rearrangement joins TRBV20-1 to TRBJ2-7, with 13 bases aligning to TRBD2. This clonotype was obtained from an adult who received the AZD1222 COVID-19 vaccine. The CDR3 region is CSASDILAGGTYEQYF. The DNA of the CDR3 is TGCAGTGCTAGTGACATACTAGCGGGAGGGACCTACGAGCAGTACTTC.